This TCR beta chain originates from a study of regulatory T cells in long-lasting Graves disease. The study's findings and limits: Exclusively peripheral blood, rather than thyroid tissue, was studied. Among samples with persistent disease, TRBV28, TRBJ1-2 and TRBJ2-5 were favored. In persistent patients, shared public clonotypes (roughly 2,700) outnumbered those in new patients (about 890).

The table lists this clonotype with many counts. Its antigen is not known. V lost 3 bases, J lost 5 bases, and 0 bases stayed unmatched. The length of the CDR3 is 12 residues. From germline, CDR1 is SGHTA and CDR2 FQGNSA. In building TCR beta libraries, iRepertoire HTBI primers were used together with Arm-PCR of CDR3 regions. TCRdb processed the multiplex PCR reads anew with MiXCR; each CDR3 protein has one entry. The table has hundreds of thousands of distinct CDR3 sequences, around 15% seen once. The time point is: newly diagnosed GD, antithyroid drugs for less than 3 months. The TCR library was made from RNA that had been extracted from PBMCs in TRIzol.

The sequencing used peripheral blood mononuclear cells (PBMCs), collected at new diagnosis, from a patient treated with antithyroid drugs. The sequence came from a female donor with Graves disease. The J gene is TRBJ1-2, the V gene TRBV7-2; 7 positions agree with TRBD1. Here the CDR3 DNA reads TGTGCCAGCAGCTTGACAGGGTATGGCTACACCTTC. Translation gives CASSLTGYGYTF.